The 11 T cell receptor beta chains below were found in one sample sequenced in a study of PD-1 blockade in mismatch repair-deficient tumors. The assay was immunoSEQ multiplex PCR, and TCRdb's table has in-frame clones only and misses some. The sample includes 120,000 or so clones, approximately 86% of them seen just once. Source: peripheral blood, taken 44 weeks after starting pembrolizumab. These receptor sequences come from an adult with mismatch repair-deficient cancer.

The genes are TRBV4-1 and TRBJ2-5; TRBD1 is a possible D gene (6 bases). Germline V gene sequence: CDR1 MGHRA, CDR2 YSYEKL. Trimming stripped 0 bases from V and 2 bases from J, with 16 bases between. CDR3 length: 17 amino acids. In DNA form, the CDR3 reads TGCGCCAGCAGCCAAGAAGATTATTGGGGGCGGCAAGAGACCCAGTACTTC. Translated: CASSQEDYWGRQETQYF.

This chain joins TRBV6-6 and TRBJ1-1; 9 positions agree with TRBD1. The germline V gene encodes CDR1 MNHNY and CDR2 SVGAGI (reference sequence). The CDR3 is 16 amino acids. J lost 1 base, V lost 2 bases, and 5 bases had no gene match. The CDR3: CASSYPRDRANTEAFF. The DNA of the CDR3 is TGTGCCAGCAGTTACCCCCGGGACAGGGCGAACACTGAAGCTTTCTTT.

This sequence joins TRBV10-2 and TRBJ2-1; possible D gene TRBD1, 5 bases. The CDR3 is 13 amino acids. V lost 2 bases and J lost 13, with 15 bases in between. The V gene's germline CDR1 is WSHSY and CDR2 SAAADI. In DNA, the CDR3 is TGCGCCAGCAGTGAGGTCAGGGTCGAGGTACAGTTCTTC. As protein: CASSEVRVEVQFF.

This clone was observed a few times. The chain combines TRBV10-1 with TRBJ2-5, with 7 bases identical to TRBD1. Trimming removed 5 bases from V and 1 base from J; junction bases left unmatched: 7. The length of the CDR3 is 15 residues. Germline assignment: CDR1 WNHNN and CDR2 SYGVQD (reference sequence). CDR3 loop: CASSSSGQAQETQYF. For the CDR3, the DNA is TGCGCCAGCAGTAGCTCCGGACAGGCCCAAGAGACCCAGTACTTC.

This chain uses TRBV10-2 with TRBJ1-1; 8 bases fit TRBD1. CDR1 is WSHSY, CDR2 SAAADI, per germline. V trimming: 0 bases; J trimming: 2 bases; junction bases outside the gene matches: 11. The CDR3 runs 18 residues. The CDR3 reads CASSESYGLTGANTEAFF. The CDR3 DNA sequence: TGCGCCAGCAGTGAGTCATATGGCTTGACAGGGGCTAACACTGAAGCTTTCTTT.

This chain's CDR3 is CASRSESGAFYNEQFF. CDR3 DNA sequence: TGTGCCAGCAGGTCAGAAAGCGGGGCTTTTTACAATGAGCAGTTCTTC. The gene calls are TRBV2 and TRBJ2-1; 7 nucleotides line up with TRBD2. Germline values: CDR1 SNHLY, CDR2 FYNNEI. V lost 6 bases and J lost 4; bases outside the gene matches: 12. The CDR3 length is 16 residues. The whole variable domain, remainder taken from reference TRBV2 and TRBJ2-1, is EPEVTQTPSHQVTQMGQEVILRCVPISNHLYFYWYRQILGQKVEFLVSFYNNEISEKSEIFDDQFSVERPDGSNFTLKIRSTKLEDSAMYFCASRSESGAFYNEQFFGPGTRLTVL.

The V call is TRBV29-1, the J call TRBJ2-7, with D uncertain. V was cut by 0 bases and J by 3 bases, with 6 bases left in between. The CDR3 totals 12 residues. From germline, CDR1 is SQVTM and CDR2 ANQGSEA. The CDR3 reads CSVEDSDYEQYF. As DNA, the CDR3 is TGCAGCGTTGAAGACAGTGACTACGAGCAGTACTTC.

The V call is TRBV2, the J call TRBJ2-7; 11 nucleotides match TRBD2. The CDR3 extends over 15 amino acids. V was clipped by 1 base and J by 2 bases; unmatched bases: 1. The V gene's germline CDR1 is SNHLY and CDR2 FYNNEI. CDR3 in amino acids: CASSEVLAGAYEQYF. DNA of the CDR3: TGTGCCAGCAGTGAAGTACTAGCGGGAGCCTACGAGCAGTACTTC. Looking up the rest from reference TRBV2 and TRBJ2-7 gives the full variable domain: EPEVTQTPSHQVTQMGQEVILRCVPISNHLYFYWYRQILGQKVEFLVSFYNNEISEKSEIFDDQFSVERPDGSNFTLKIRSTKLEDSAMYFCASSEVLAGAYEQYFGPGTRLTVT.

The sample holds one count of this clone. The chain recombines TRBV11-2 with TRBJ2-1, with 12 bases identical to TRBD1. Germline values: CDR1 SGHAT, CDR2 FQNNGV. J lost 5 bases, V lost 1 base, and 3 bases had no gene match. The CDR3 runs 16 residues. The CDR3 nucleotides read TGTGCCAGCAGCTTAGCGGGGACAGGGGGCCACAATGAGCAGTTCTTC. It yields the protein CASSLAGTGGHNEQFF.

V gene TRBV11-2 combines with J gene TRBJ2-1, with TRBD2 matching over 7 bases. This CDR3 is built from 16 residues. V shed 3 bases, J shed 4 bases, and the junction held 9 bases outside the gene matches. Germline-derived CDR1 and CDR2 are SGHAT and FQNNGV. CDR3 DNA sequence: TGTGCCAGCAGCTTTTCTCCGCCTAGCGGTTACAATGAGCAGTTCTTC. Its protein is CASSFSPPSGYNEQFF.

The CDR3 reads CASSLGLAGVVHEQFF. The DNA of the CDR3 is TGTGCCAGCAGCTTGGGGCTAGCGGGAGTAGTGCATGAGCAGTTCTTC. The chain combines TRBV5-4 with TRBJ2-1; the match to TRBD2 covers 10 bases. Per germline, CDR1 SGHNT and CDR2 YYREEE (reference sequence). With 0 bases clipped from V and 8 bases from J, the junction kept 8 bases outside the gene matches. The CDR3 runs 16 residues. Looking up the rest from reference TRBV5-4 and TRBJ2-1 gives the full variable domain: ETGVTQSPTHLIKTRGQQVTLRCSSQSGHNTVSWYQQALGQGPQFIFQYYREEENGRGNFPPRFSGLQFPNYSSELNVNALELDDSALYLCASSLGLAGVVHEQFFGPGTRLTVL.